The entry that follows covers one TCR beta chain sequence. Its target is unknown. Data came from immunoSEQ multiplex PCR; TCRdb stores just in-frame clones and leaves some out. The sample comprises under 65,000 clones, approximately 80% of which are singletons, and 1.5% to 2% rests with the top ten. The time point denotes: baseline, week 1 (first vaccination visit). The treatment denotes: pre-vaccination baseline after standard-of-care therapy. Germline V gene lookup returns CDR1 SGHNT and CDR2 YYREEE (reference sequence). The CDR3 runs 15 residues. V was trimmed by 2 bases and J by 7 bases, leaving 18 bases between them. The sample is drawn from a study of a mutant IDH1 vaccine in newly diagnosed glioma. The study's findings and limits: Pseudoprogression looked unconnected to shifts in top peripheral T cell clonotypes. The study observed vaccine-induced immune responses in more than 80% of patients.

V gene TRBV5-4 combines with J gene TRBJ1-1; tentatively, D is TRBD1 (5 bases). The TCR comes from a woman between 40 and 50 years old with glioma. The specimen comprised PBMCs, sampled from a glioma patient treated with radiotherapy, temozolomide or both. The CDR3 is CASSFKLNQGGEAFF. The CDR3 DNA follows: TGTGCCAGCAGCTTCAAACTCAACCAGGGCGGTGAAGCTTTCTTT.